A selection of T cell receptor beta chains follows, all from one sample in a study of cytomegalovirus exposure and HLA in healthy donors. Generated by immunoSEQ multiplex PCR, the TCRdb table keeps only in-frame clones and is missing some. The sample has approximately 200,000 clones, 85% seen once; the top ten hold around 1.2%. The sample consisted of PBMCs. These receptors were taken from a human donor in good health. The CDR3 runs from the conserved cysteine through the conserved F or W. The order of the fields is V gene, clone size, J gene, CDR3 protein. Clone size is not always given. Where it is, it says once, few, many or a class for expanded clones.

v_gene: TRBV18; abundance: NA; j_gene: TRBJ2-3; CDR3aa: CASSGTSGIGETDTQYF
v_gene: TRBV7-2; abundance: NA; j_gene: TRBJ2-5; CDR3aa: CASSLGGLAGETQYF
v_gene: TRBV19; abundance: NA; j_gene: TRBJ1-2; CDR3aa: CASRTPDRTYGYTF
v_gene: TRBV27; abundance: NA; j_gene: TRBJ2-7; CDR3aa: CASSPHLDGGIPSSYEQYF
v_gene: TRBV7-2; abundance: NA; j_gene: TRBJ1-2; CDR3aa: CASSYPGAHYGYTF
v_gene: TRBV7-9; abundance: NA; j_gene: TRBJ2-7; CDR3aa: CASSRTSGSSPTYEQYF
v_gene: TRBV11-2; abundance: NA; j_gene: TRBJ2-3; CDR3aa: CASSAGMGFTDTQYF
v_gene: TRBV11-2; abundance: NA; j_gene: TRBJ2-1; CDR3aa: CASSARGGMGSYNEQFF
v_gene: TRBV6-1; abundance: NA; j_gene: TRBJ2-3; CDR3aa: CASRRGLSTDTQYF
v_gene: TRBV11-2; abundance: NA; j_gene: TRBJ1-5; CDR3aa: CASSLAAGPNQPQHF
v_gene: TRBV5-6; abundance: once; j_gene: TRBJ2-1; CDR3aa: CASSFGEGSGTEQFF
v_gene: TRBV13; abundance: NA; j_gene: TRBJ2-7; CDR3aa: CASSLGLASGYEQYF
v_gene: TRBV2; abundance: NA; j_gene: TRBJ2-3; CDR3aa: CASSPRTSSSTDTQYF
v_gene: TRBV29-1; abundance: NA; j_gene: TRBJ1-3; CDR3aa: CSVLGTESSGNTIYF
v_gene: TRBV5-5; abundance: NA; j_gene: TRBJ2-4; CDR3aa: CASSLVTGGDIQYF
v_gene: TRBV5-1; abundance: NA; j_gene: TRBJ2-7; CDR3aa: CASSLGLAGFVSYEQYF
v_gene: TRBV18; abundance: NA; j_gene: TRBJ2-7; CDR3aa: CASSQGEYYEQYF
v_gene: TRBV9; abundance: NA; j_gene: TRBJ2-6; CDR3aa: CASSRTVSSGANVLTF
v_gene: TRBV10-3; abundance: NA; j_gene: TRBJ2-1; CDR3aa: CAISDPPGLDNEQFF
v_gene: TRBV28; abundance: NA; j_gene: TRBJ2-7; CDR3aa: CASSLSQSASYEQYF
v_gene: TRBV27; abundance: NA; j_gene: TRBJ2-3; CDR3aa: CASSTLADLTDTQYF
v_gene: TRBV6-5; abundance: NA; j_gene: TRBJ1-5; CDR3aa: CASSYSFPSNQPQHF
v_gene: TRBV9; abundance: NA; j_gene: TRBJ2-3; CDR3aa: CASSKLSGSPPDTQYF
v_gene: TRBV7-9; abundance: NA; j_gene: TRBJ1-2; CDR3aa: CASSFLPGQGDGYTF
v_gene: TRBV7-2; abundance: NA; j_gene: TRBJ2-3; CDR3aa: CASSSYTDTQYF
v_gene: TRBV6-1; abundance: NA; j_gene: TRBJ1-2; CDR3aa: CASSEARGTYGYTF
v_gene: TRBV28; abundance: NA; j_gene: TRBJ2-7; CDR3aa: CASSLDREVEYEQYF
v_gene: TRBV7-2; abundance: NA; j_gene: TRBJ1-1; CDR3aa: CASSLARQGYAFF
v_gene: TRBV10-3; abundance: few; j_gene: TRBJ2-7; CDR3aa: CAISEPRGSGSSYEQYF
v_gene: TRBV25-1; abundance: NA; j_gene: TRBJ2-6; CDR3aa: CASSGDRAGANVLTF
v_gene: TRBV19; abundance: NA; j_gene: TRBJ1-5; CDR3aa: CASVNRQGANQPQHF
v_gene: TRBV18; abundance: NA; j_gene: TRBJ2-1; CDR3aa: CASSRPGLAPYSEQFF
v_gene: TRBV4-1; abundance: NA; j_gene: TRBJ1-2; CDR3aa: CASRRPGTGDFGYTF
v_gene: TRBV19; abundance: NA; j_gene: TRBJ2-7; CDR3aa: CASSGTSGRNSYEQYF
v_gene: TRBV28; abundance: NA; j_gene: TRBJ1-5; CDR3aa: CASSPIGRQPQHF
v_gene: TRBV30; abundance: NA; j_gene: TRBJ2-7; CDR3aa: CAWSAGPGGQYF
v_gene: TRBV13; abundance: NA; j_gene: TRBJ1-2; CDR3aa: CASSTDSESSNYGYTF
v_gene: TRBV27; abundance: NA; j_gene: TRBJ1-5; CDR3aa: CASRLTAVGYAQPQHF
v_gene: TRBV9; abundance: NA; j_gene: TRBJ1-2; CDR3aa: CASSVEAGGNYGYTF
v_gene: TRBV20-1; abundance: few; j_gene: TRBJ1-4; CDR3aa: CSGYDTEKLFF
v_gene: TRBV7-2; abundance: once; j_gene: TRBJ1-3; CDR3aa: CASSPQGGVGNTIYF
v_gene: TRBV18; abundance: NA; j_gene: TRBJ2-7; CDR3aa: CASSPGLADYEQYF
v_gene: TRBV7-8; abundance: NA; j_gene: TRBJ2-3; CDR3aa: CASSLGPDTQYF
v_gene: TRBV7-9; abundance: NA; j_gene: NA; CDR3aa: CASSPEGAYEQYF
v_gene: TRBV25-1; abundance: NA; j_gene: TRBJ2-4; CDR3aa: CASSDNQGARGNIQYF
v_gene: TRBV7-8; abundance: NA; j_gene: TRBJ2-7; CDR3aa: CASSLGGQGEQYF
v_gene: TRBV6-6; abundance: NA; j_gene: TRBJ1-4; CDR3aa: CASRDTYEKLFF
v_gene: TRBV5-1; abundance: NA; j_gene: TRBJ2-7; CDR3aa: CASSRAWGDYEQYF
v_gene: TRBV6-5; abundance: once; j_gene: TRBJ2-5; CDR3aa: CASRRRGETQYF
v_gene: TRBV7-9; abundance: NA; j_gene: TRBJ2-7; CDR3aa: CASSSMSGTGLYYEQYF
v_gene: TRBV4-3; abundance: NA; j_gene: TRBJ2-7; CDR3aa: CASSPDLLGGEQYF
v_gene: TRBV7-9; abundance: NA; j_gene: TRBJ2-5; CDR3aa: CASSQGTGGLETQYF
v_gene: TRBV6-5; abundance: NA; j_gene: TRBJ2-7; CDR3aa: CASSLGQGTGYEQYF
v_gene: TRBV7-9; abundance: NA; j_gene: TRBJ1-2; CDR3aa: CSSSSVRDRGEANYGYTF
v_gene: TRBV4-1; abundance: once; j_gene: TRBJ1-5; CDR3aa: CASSQDPGQYQPQHF
v_gene: TRBV29-1; abundance: NA; j_gene: TRBJ2-3; CDR3aa: CSVDRAGASTDTQYF
v_gene: TRBV10-3; abundance: NA; j_gene: TRBJ2-7; CDR3aa: CAISGGTSGTYEQYF
v_gene: TRBV27; abundance: NA; j_gene: TRBJ2-7; CDR3aa: CASKEGQGASEQYF
v_gene: TRBV12-5; abundance: NA; j_gene: TRBJ2-3; CDR3aa: CASGLVLAGSTDTQYF